The 5 T cell receptor beta chains in this list originate from one sample, sequenced in a study of blood T cell repertoires in COVID-19. This table comes from immunoSEQ multiplex PCR, and its TCRdb copy is limited to in-frame clones, with some not included. This table has roughly 400,000 clones, approximately 90% appearing once. Input material: PBMCs or T cells enriched from blood (not recorded which). The receptors here all came from a woman between 40 and 55 years old who had been exposed to COVID-19.

The chain is built from TRBV6-5 and TRBJ1-6; 8 bases align to TRBD1. The CDR3 contains 15 residues. Germline CDR1 and CDR2: MNHEY and SVGAGI. J was trimmed by 7 bases and V by 10 bases; bases with no gene match: 12. DNA for the CDR3: TGTGCCACCCATGGACAGGGAGGAGAAAATTCACCCCTCCACTTT. Translated, it gives CATHGQGGENSPLHF.

About this clone: At one end the junction does not follow the germline gene, possibly because of a read error. The V and J genes are TRBV5-1 and TRBJ1-5, with 11 bases aligning to TRBD1. CDR1 is SGHRS and CDR2 is YFSETQ in the germline V gene. The CDR3 is 15 residues long. The CDR3: CASRFGTGGDQPQHF. CDR3 sequence (DNA): TGCGCCAGCCGCTTTGGGACAGGGGGTGATCAGCCCCAGCATTTT.

This chain connects TRBV5-4 to TRBJ1-3, with a tentative D call TRBD1 (5 bases). Looked up from germline, CDR1 is SGHNT and CDR2 is YYREEE (reference sequence). The CDR3 covers 13 residues. Trimming stripped 0 bases from V and 4 bases from J, with 5 bases between. In DNA, the CDR3 is TGTGCCAGCAGCTTGGACAGGGGAAACACCATATATTTT. It specifies CASSLDRGNTIYF. The full variable domain, with the rest looked up from reference TRBV5-4 and TRBJ1-3, is ETGVTQSPTHLIKTRGQQVTLRCSSQSGHNTVSWYQQALGQGPQFIFQYYREEENGRGNFPPRFSGLQFPNYSSELNVNALELDDSALYLCASSLDRGNTIYFGEGSWLTVV.

This chain uses TRBV2 with TRBJ2-2, with 9 bases aligning to TRBD1. The CDR3 has 15 amino acids. The V segment lost 5 bases and the J segment 4 bases; nucleotides outside the gene matches: 5. The germline V gene encodes CDR1 SNHLY and CDR2 FYNNEI. In nucleotides, the CDR3 is TGTGCCAGCAGTCGAAAGACAGGGGGCACCGGGGAGCTGTTTTTT. Translating gives CASSRKTGGTGELFF.

This sequence joins TRBV5-1 and TRBJ1-1; no reliable D call. This CDR3 has 16 residues. V lost 1 base and J 3 bases, leaving 16 bases between the germline ends. Germline-derived CDR1 and CDR2 are SGHRS and YFSETQ. The CDR3 region has the DNA TGCGCCAGCAGCTTGCCCGCGGGCGGTGATCACACTGAAGCTTTCTTT. Its protein product is CASSLPAGGDHTEAFF.